The clone carrying this T cell receptor (beta chain) appeared a few times. Trimming pared 4 bases from V and 3 bases from J, leaving 10 bases between. The CDR3 sequence is 13 residues long. Per the germline V gene, CDR1 is SQVTM and CDR2 is ANQGSEA. As originally analysed: Nucleated cell counts were estimated from reference gene primer amplification. TCRdb's copy holds only in-frame clones and misses some; the assay was immunoSEQ multiplex PCR. That table furnishes V, J and clone size, whereas the DNA furnished D and trimming. The sample lists about 230,000 clones, roughly four fifths seen once, with roughly 7.4% in the top ten. This sample is drawn from a study of blood T cell repertoires in COVID-19. Study-wide context: Both acute and convalescent COVID-19 samples were obtained from the United States, Italy and Spain. T cells, B-cell-depleted T cells, or PBMCs provided the cDNA or gDNA that served as material.

This clonotype was sampled from a woman in her 50s with acute or convalescent COVID-19. V is TRBV29-1 and J is TRBJ1-5; tentative D call: TRBD1 (6 bases). The sample comprised peripheral blood. The CDR3 spells CSVATGINQPQHF. DNA of the CDR3: TGCAGCGTTGCGACAGGTATCAATCAGCCCCAGCATTTT.